The 22 T cell receptor beta chains given below trace back to one sample, sequenced in a study of technical replicates of blood from a handful of donors (TCRdb year 2017). To prepare the library, the immunoSEQ multiplex PCR assay was applied. TCRdb limited this immuneACCESS table to in-frame rearrangements with V and J called. A share of clones is missing; checked studies link under half to unresolved V genes, and the rest is unexplained. The sample includes about 70,000 clones, with 85% to 95% observed a single time. Over 0.35% of the sample is in the top ten clones. The sequencing sample was made of T cells isolated from PBMCs. These receptors came from a human donor in good health.

The V gene is TRBV29-1, the J gene TRBJ1-1; TRBD1 matches at 7 bases. The V and J ends lost 8 bases and 3 bases, in that order; junction bases with no gene match: 9. The CDR3 is made up of 13 amino acids. Germline V lookup: CDR1 SQVTM, CDR2 ANQGSEA. In DNA form, the CDR3 reads TGCAGCACCGGAGAGGGGGCGGACACTGAAGCTTTCTTT. Translation: CSTGEGADTEAFF.

The gene calls are TRBV7-3 and TRBJ2-5; D gene uncertain. V was trimmed by 2 bases and J by 1 base, leaving 8 bases between them. This CDR3 spans 14 amino acids. CDR1 SGHTA and CDR2 FQGTGA come from the germline V gene. The CDR3 protein is CASSLAGSQETQYF. The CDR3, as DNA: TGTGCCAGCAGCTTAGCAGGCAGCCAAGAGACCCAGTACTTC.

The gene calls are TRBV28 and TRBJ2-7, with 8 bases aligning to TRBD1. V dropped 8 bases and J dropped 3; count of bases not matched to a gene: 9. The CDR3 length is 14 residues. Germline V gene sequence: CDR1 MDHEN, CDR2 SYDVKM. CDR3 nucleotide sequence: TGTGCCAGCCGCGGGACAGGCACGAACTACGAGCAGTACTTC. Translation: CASRGTGTNYEQYF. Using reference TRBV28 and TRBJ2-7 for the parts outside the CDR3, the full variable domain is DVKVTQSSRYLVKRTGEKVFLECVQDMDHENMFWYRQDPGLGLRLIYFSYDVKMKEKGDIPEGYSVSREKKERFSLILESASTNQTSMYLCASRGTGTNYEQYFGPGTRLTVT.

The chain links TRBV9 to TRBJ1-1, with D possibly being TRBD1 (6 bases). The CDR3 runs 14 residues. CDR1 and CDR2 (germline): SGDLS, YYNGEE. The V gene lost 4 bases and the J gene lost 6 bases, with 16 bases spanning the gap. The CDR3 coding sequence is TGTGCCAGCAGCCCCAGGGGAGGGGGTCCTGAAGCTTTCTTT. Residues: CASSPRGGGPEAFF.

This clone has only a few counts. CDR3 sequence: CASKEGATEAFF. For the CDR3, the DNA is TGTGCCAGTAAGGAGGGGGCAACTGAAGCTTTCTTT. The chain employs TRBV19 and TRBJ1-1, with TRBD1 matching over 7 bases. Germline V CDR1 and CDR2: LNHDA, SQIVND (reference sequence). CDR3 size: 12 residues. Germline trimming cut 7 bases from V and 5 bases from J; bases unmatched to any gene: 4.

The chain employs TRBV29-1 and TRBJ1-4; no firm D call. The CDR3 has 13 residues. V lost 7 bases, J lost 3 bases, and 12 bases lay in between. Germline assignment: CDR1 SQVTM and CDR2 ANQGSEA. CDR3 amino acids: CSASEGANEKLFF. DNA of the CDR3: TGCAGCGCCTCAGAGGGAGCTAATGAAAAACTGTTTTTT. The complete variable domain, with remaining parts taken from reference TRBV29-1 and TRBJ1-4, reads SAVISQKPSRDICQRGTSLTIQCQVDSQVTMMFWYRQQPGQSLTLIATANQGSEATYESGFVIDKFPISRPNLTFSTLTVSNMSPEDSSIYLCSASEGANEKLFFGSGTQLSVL.

The chain combines TRBV6-1 with TRBJ2-5, with 7 nucleotides matching TRBD1. This CDR3 is built from 16 residues. Looked up from germline, CDR1 is MNHNS and CDR2 is SASEGT. With V trimmed by 0 bases and J by 5 bases, 9 bases remained unmatched. For the CDR3, the DNA is TGTGCCAGCAGTGAAGCCAAGGGGGCCGGAAGGGAGACCCAGTACTTC. This sequence encodes CASSEAKGAGRETQYF.

The chain has TRBV2 and TRBJ1-4; 7 bases map to TRBD1. CDR3 size: 14 residues. Germline CDR1 and CDR2: SNHLY and FYNNEI. Trimming removed 1 base from V and 10 bases from J; junction bases left unmatched: 6. The CDR3 loop is CASSEVQGSGKLFF. The CDR3 DNA follows: TGTGCCAGCAGTGAAGTACAGGGGAGTGGAAAACTGTTTTTT.

The genes are TRBV7-9 and TRBJ2-1; 10 bases are shared with TRBD2. V was pared by 4 bases and J by 7 bases, with 13 bases of the junction left unmatched. In germline, CDR1 is SEHNR, CDR2 FQNEAQ (reference sequence). CDR3 length: 17 amino acids. This CDR3 is CASSSPTGGLASNEQFF. In DNA form, the CDR3 reads TGTGCCAGCAGCTCTCCTACCGGGGGACTAGCGTCTAATGAGCAGTTCTTC.

The genes are TRBV27 and TRBJ2-5; TRBD2 aligns across 7 bases. The CDR3 covers 15 residues. CDR1 is MNHEY and CDR2 is SMNVEV in the germline V gene (reference sequence). With V trimmed by 8 bases and J by 5 bases, 14 bases remained unmatched. The CDR3 nucleotides are TGTGCCAGCGCATCGGAGGGAGGGCCCGGGGAGACCCAGTACTTC. This gives the protein CASASEGGPGETQYF.

The chain is built from TRBV10-3 and TRBJ2-3, with 12 bases matching TRBD2. Losses at the gene ends were 0 bases for V and 5 bases for J; bases not matched to a gene: 9. From germline, CDR1 is ENHRY and CDR2 SYGVKD. The length of the CDR3 is 18 residues. The CDR3 sequence is CAISESLWTSGIEDTQYF. DNA for the CDR3: TGTGCCATCAGTGAGTCCTTGTGGACTAGCGGGATTGAAGATACGCAGTATTTT.

The chain couples TRBV2 to TRBJ1-4; no reliable D call. Germline CDR1 SNHLY, CDR2 FYNNEI. This CDR3 has 13 residues. The ends were cut back, 9 bases at V and 3 bases at J, with 11 bases in the middle. CDR3 residues: CARKTDSNEKLFF. The CDR3 nucleotides are TGTGCCAGGAAGACCGACTCTAATGAAAAACTGTTTTTT.

The chain recombines TRBV6-5 with TRBJ2-5; TRBD1 matches at 10 bases. This CDR3 has 14 amino acids. V was pared by 6 bases and J by 3 bases, with 4 bases of the junction left unmatched. The germline V gene has CDR1 MNHEY and CDR2 SVGAGI. In DNA, the CDR3 is TGTGCCAGCAGGGACAGGGGGAGAAAAGAGACCCAGTACTTC. Translating gives CASRDRGRKETQYF.

Concerning this clone: Within the sample, other DNA sequences also encode this same CDR3. This rearrangement joins TRBV9 to TRBJ2-7; 8 bases are shared with TRBD1. The CDR3 runs 14 residues. J gave up 1 base and V 2 bases, and 2 bases lay outside the gene matches. Germline loops: CDR1 SGDLS, CDR2 YYNGEE. CDR3 in amino acids: CASSVGQASYEQYF. The CDR3 DNA reads TGTGCCAGCAGCGTGGGACAGGCTTCCTACGAGCAGTACTTC.

The chain combines TRBV2 with TRBJ1-1, with TRBD1 as a possible D gene (6 bases). V was clipped by 8 bases and J by 3 bases, with 7 bases between them. CDR1 is SNHLY, CDR2 FYNNEI, per germline. The CDR3 sequence is 11 residues long. The CDR3 here is CASGQYTEAFF. Here the CDR3 DNA reads TGTGCCAGCGGACAGTACACTGAAGCTTTCTTT.

The chain combines TRBV9 with TRBJ1-3; TRBD1 is a possible D gene (5 bases). The CDR3 is made up of 15 amino acids. V was cut by 2 bases and J by 0 bases, with 9 bases left in between. Germline CDR1 is SGDLS and CDR2 is YYNGEE. The DNA for the CDR3 is TGTGCCAGCAGCGTGAGACAGAACTCTGGAAACACCATATATTTT. Its protein product is CASSVRQNSGNTIYF.

CDR3 DNA sequence: TGTGCCAGCAGTCACGGGACACTGTTCACCGGGGAGCTGTTTTTT. Residues: CASSHGTLFTGELFF. This rearrangement joins TRBV28 to TRBJ2-2, with D perhaps TRBD1 (6 bases). The CDR3 runs 15 residues. The germline V gene encodes CDR1 MDHEN and CDR2 SYDVKM. V was trimmed by 5 bases and J by 4 bases, leaving 14 bases between them.

The V gene is TRBV6-1, the J gene TRBJ2-7; perhaps TRBD2 as D (5 bases). Trimming cost V 8 bases and J 0 bases, with 17 bases left between them. The germline V gene encodes CDR1 MNHNS and CDR2 SASEGT. The CDR3 is made up of 15 amino acids. The CDR3 DNA sequence: TGTGCCAGCTCAAGTTCCGGACTGATCTCCTACGAGCAGTACTTC. It yields the protein CASSSSGLISYEQYF.

V usage is TRBV15 and J usage is TRBJ2-1; a possible D gene is TRBD2 (6 bases). CDR1 is LNHNV, CDR2 YYDKDF, per germline (reference sequence). The CDR3 contains 13 residues. V lost 5 bases and J lost 5, with 10 bases in between. CDR3 nucleotide sequence: TGTGCCACCAGCGGGGGGAACGACAATGAGCAGTTCTTC. This translates into CATSGGNDNEQFF. Full variable domain (outside the CDR3, taken from reference TRBV15 and TRBJ2-1): DAMVIQNPRYQVTQFGKPVTLSCSQTLNHNVMYWYQQKSSQAPKLLFHYYDKDFNNEADTPDNFQSRRPNTSFCFLDIRSPGLGDTAMYLCATSGGNDNEQFFGPGTRLTVL.

The chain employs TRBV28 and TRBJ2-3; D perhaps matches TRBD1 (5 bases). Germline V gives CDR1 MDHEN, CDR2 SYDVKM. The CDR3 has 14 residues. V lost 3 bases, J lost 2 bases, and 9 bases lay in between. CDR3 residues: CASSLAGFTDTQYF. In DNA form, the CDR3 reads TGTGCCAGCAGTTTGGCAGGGTTCACAGATACGCAGTATTTT.

The V call is TRBV10-1, the J call TRBJ2-7; D possibly corresponds to TRBD2 (6 bases). CDR1 is WNHNN and CDR2 is SYGVQD in the germline V gene (reference sequence). V lost 6 bases, J lost 4 bases, and 16 bases lay in between. The CDR3 sequence is 14 residues long. The CDR3 nucleotides read TGCGCCAGCAGCCAGGGAATGGGGGGATACGAGCAGTACTTC. It codes for CASSQGMGGYEQYF.

This chain links TRBV9 with TRBJ2-6; D not certain. The CDR3 is 12 amino acids. V was trimmed by 4 bases and J by 5 bases, leaving 4 bases between them. In germline, CDR1 is SGDLS, CDR2 YYNGEE. The CDR3 sequence is CASSSRANVLTF. The CDR3 bases are TGTGCCAGCAGCTCCAGGGCCAACGTCCTGACTTTC. The whole variable domain, filled in from reference TRBV9 and TRBJ2-6, reads DSGVTQTPKHLITATGQRVTLRCSPRSGDLSVYWYQQSLDQGLQFLIQYYNGEERAKGNILERFSAQQFPDLHSELNLSSLELGDSALYFCASSSRANVLTFGAGSRLTVL.